This paragraph covers one T cell receptor (beta chain) sequence. The data originate from a study of blood T cell repertoires in COVID-19. The overall study: Researchers got acute and convalescent COVID-19 samples from the United States, Italy and Spain. Nucleic acid was either cDNA or gDNA, and it came from T cells, B-cell-depleted T cells, or PBMCs.

Original processing methods: For nucleated cells, counts were estimated from reference gene primer amplification. Here immunoSEQ multiplex PCR was the method, and the copy in TCRdb shows in-frame clones only, minus some. Clonal size and the V and J genes are those of that table, whereas D and trimming came from the DNA. Among approximately 93,000 clones listed, 75% to 90% were seen once. CDR3 length equals 17 residues. Germline CDR1 reads MNHGY; CDR2 reads SAAAGT. The junction had 7 bases not matched to a gene; V was cut back by 5 bases and J by 2 bases. V usage is TRBV6-8 and J usage is TRBJ2-5, with TRBD2 matching over 14 bases. Sequenced: peripheral blood. The sequence derives from a human donor in a cohort sampled during active COVID-19. CDR3 sequence (DNA): TGTGCCAGCAGTCCTGGACTAGCGGGGGGATTACAAGAGACCCAGTACTTC. The encoded protein is CASSPGLAGGLQETQYF.